The clone carrying this TCR beta chain was detected ten times or more. What it recognizes is unknown. The data stem from a study of blood T cells in healthy people across ages. Study results and limitations: Estimates drawn from one million T cells were deemed to understate diversity. More naive CD4+ cells and higher diversity marked long-lived donors relative to aged donors.

V gave up 1 base and J gave up 4 bases; unmatched junction bases: 6. Germline values: CDR1 MGHRA, CDR2 YSYEKL. CDR3 length equals 17 residues. Isolation per sample recovered at least 7 million PBMCs. Together with a sample-barcoded 5' primer, a J-beta primer mix was included in a second PCR lasting roughly 6 to 12 cycles. Using its own MiXCR run on the 5' RACE reads, TCRdb lists one record per CDR3 protein. In the table there are some 1.5 million distinct CDR3 sequences, 28% of which are singletons. The specimen was blood. The chain links TRBV4-1 to TRBJ2-6, with 8 bases fitting TRBD1. The sequence derives from a woman aged 25 to 39 in good health. The CDR3 reads CASSQGQGAGGANVLTF. The CDR3 coding sequence is TGCGCCAGCAGCCAAGGGCAGGGGGCTGGAGGGGCCAACGTCCTGACTTTC.